These 10 T cell receptor beta chains came from one sample sequenced in a study of blood T cell repertoires in COVID-19. Generated by immunoSEQ multiplex PCR, the TCRdb table keeps only in-frame clones and is missing some. This sample carries around 63,000 clones, 80% to 90% of them seen once, and the ten largest clones take 18%. The sequencing sample was made of peripheral blood. The receptor source for this set is a woman aged 60-75 years with COVID-19, enrolled during active disease.

V is TRBV4-3 and J is TRBJ2-7; a possible D gene is TRBD1 (6 bases). CDR1 is LGHNA and CDR2 is YSLEER in the germline V gene. Between the trimmed V and J ends, which lost 1 base and 2 bases, there was a span of 18 bases. The CDR3 has 17 amino acids. CDR3 DNA: TGCGCCAGCAGCCAAGGAGGGCAGGGGCGACCTCCCTACGAGCAGTACTTC. Translation: CASSQGGQGRPPYEQYF.

The J gene is TRBJ1-6, the V gene TRBV20-1, with 7 nucleotides matching TRBD1. Losses at the gene ends were 3 bases for V and 8 bases for J; bases not matched to a gene: 7. Per the germline V gene, CDR1 is DFQATT and CDR2 is SNEGSKA (reference sequence). This CDR3 has 14 residues. CDR3 sequence reads: CSASLYGQDSPLHF. CDR3 nucleotide sequence: TGCAGTGCTAGTTTGTACGGACAGGATTCACCCCTCCACTTT.

The chain links TRBV25-1 to TRBJ2-4; 7 bases agree with TRBD2. The germline CDR1 and CDR2 sequences are MGHDK and SYGVNS. The CDR3 is 17 residues long. Trimming removed 4 bases from V and 3 bases from J; junction bases left unmatched: 12. In DNA, the CDR3 is TGTGCCAGCAGTGGACCCCGGGAGGATTTGGACAAAAACATTCAGTACTTC. Translation gives CASSGPREDLDKNIQYF. The full variable domain, its missing parts supplied by reference TRBV25-1 and TRBJ2-4, is EADIYQTPRYLVIGTGKKITLECSQTMGHDKMYWYQQDPGMELHLIHYSYGVNSTEKGDLSSESTVSRIRTEHFPLTLESARPSHTSQYLCASSGPREDLDKNIQYFGAGTRLSVL.

This chain connects TRBV5-1 to TRBJ2-7; D ambiguous. Germline loops: CDR1 SGHRS, CDR2 YFSETQ. This CDR3 has 12 residues. V was trimmed by 0 bases and J by 6 bases, leaving 7 bases between them. CDR3 amino acids: CASSLDRSEQYF. CDR3 bases: TGCGCCAGCAGCTTGGACAGATCCGAGCAGTACTTC.

The chain recombines TRBV12-2 with TRBJ1-1; the table's TRBD1 call for D was not verified on the DNA. TRBV12-2 corresponds to a pseudogene. The CDR3 is made up of 17 amino acids. CDR3 in DNA: TGTGCAAGTCGCTTAGACTGGCCGGGACAGGGGTGTACTGAAGCTTTCTTT. Translated, it gives CASRLDWPGQGCTEAFF.

The chain links TRBV30 to TRBJ1-2; a weak D match, TRBD1 (6 bases). V was clipped by 2 bases and J by 4 bases, with 11 bases between them. Germline CDR1 GTSNPN, CDR2 SVGIG (reference sequence). The CDR3 has 13 amino acids. The CDR3 reads CAWSLTGIYGYTF. DNA for the CDR3: TGTGCCTGGAGTTTAACAGGGATCTATGGCTACACCTTC.

The V call is TRBV18, the J call TRBJ1-1; 9 bases map to TRBD1. CDR1 and CDR2 from the germline V gene are KGHSH and LQKENI. Trimming took 4 bases from V and 10 from J; bases not matched to a gene: 13. The CDR3 length is 15 residues. CDR3 region: CASSLGGTGKSGAFF. The CDR3 DNA sequence: TGTGCCAGCTCACTGGGCGGGACAGGGAAGAGCGGAGCTTTCTTT.

This chain's CDR3 is CASSPGGTENTEAFF. The CDR3 DNA follows: TGTGCCAGCTCACCCGGCGGGACGGAGAACACTGAAGCTTTCTTT. The chain links TRBV18 to TRBJ1-1; D might be TRBD1 (5 bases). Germline CDR1 KGHSH, CDR2 LQKENI. This CDR3 is built from 15 residues. V was trimmed by 3 bases and J by 1 base, leaving 12 bases between them.

This sequence joins TRBV6-5 and TRBJ1-5, with D possibly TRBD1 on 6 matching bases. The germline CDR1 and CDR2 sequences are MNHEY and SVGAGI. Trimming took 1 base from V and 4 from J, leaving 11 bases between them. The CDR3 is 15 residues long. CDR3 sequence reads: CASSYYQDRNQPQHF. Written as DNA, the CDR3 is TGTGCCAGCAGTTACTATCAGGACAGAAATCAGCCCCAGCATTTT.

This chain connects TRBV10-3 to TRBJ1-5, with 7 positions matching TRBD1. This CDR3 spans 14 amino acids. Germline values: CDR1 ENHRY, CDR2 SYGVKD. The ends lost 4 bases at V and 5 bases at J; junction bases unmatched: 5. The CDR3: CAISARQGDQPQHF. CDR3 sequence (DNA): TGTGCCATCAGTGCGAGACAGGGAGATCAGCCCCAGCATTTT.